One sample yielded the 23 T cell receptor beta chains listed below, sequenced in a study of T cell responses to AZD1222 COVID-19 vaccine. The assay was immunoSEQ multiplex PCR, and TCRdb's table has in-frame clones only and misses some. The sample gives 150,000 to 200,000 clones, 88% of which show up once; roughly a quarter is in the top ten. The specimen was peripheral blood, collected 28 days after the second AZD1222 dose. These TCRs come from an adult who received the AZD1222 COVID-19 vaccine.

The chain carries TRBV7-5 and TRBJ1-4; the DNA was not used to check the table's D call, TRBD1. TRBV7-5 is classified as a pseudogene. The CDR3 covers 15 residues. CDR3 nucleotides: TGTGCCAGAAGGGATGGGGACAGGCTTAATGAAAAACTGTTTTTT. Its translation: CARRDGDRLNEKLFF.

The chain employs TRBV18 and TRBJ2-7, with TRBD2 identical over 14 bases. The trim removed 6 bases at V and 7 bases at J, leaving 8 bases unmatched. The germline V gene has CDR1 KGHSH and CDR2 LQKENI. This CDR3 contains 15 residues. In DNA, the CDR3 is TGTGCCAGCTCGTCCGGGACTAGCGGGAGAGGTGAGCAGTACTTC. Protein sequence: CASSSGTSGRGEQYF.

This rearrangement joins TRBV7-2 to TRBJ2-3, with 10 bases fitting TRBD1. In germline, CDR1 is SGHTA, CDR2 FQGNSA. V shed 5 bases and J 4 bases; nucleotides not matched to a gene: 3. CDR3 size: 14 residues. The CDR3 DNA is TGTGCCAGCAGCCGGGACAGGGGTGCAGATACGCAGTATTTT. It is translated as CASSRDRGADTQYF.

The chain uses TRBV28 and TRBJ1-2, with D perhaps TRBD1 (5 bases). V lost 8 bases and J 7 bases, leaving 17 bases between the germline ends. CDR3 length: 13 residues. Germline-derived CDR1 and CDR2 are MDHEN and SYDVKM. The CDR3 sequence is CASGLQGKRGYTF. The DNA of the CDR3 is TGTGCCAGCGGACTTCAGGGTAAGCGTGGCTACACCTTC.

This chain's CDR3 is CASSFNRGGAYEQYF. The DNA for the CDR3 is TGCGCCAGCAGCTTTAATCGCGGGGGGGCCTACGAGCAGTACTTC. V and J are TRBV5-1 and TRBJ2-7; 9 nucleotides agree with TRBD2. V dropped 2 bases and J dropped 2; count of bases not matched to a gene: 5. The CDR3 is made up of 15 amino acids. Per germline, CDR1 SGHRS and CDR2 YFSETQ.

The chain has TRBV4-3 and TRBJ2-7; no clear D. Trimming removed 3 bases at V and 1 base at J, with 16 bases between. This CDR3 has 16 residues. CDR1 and CDR2 from the germline V gene are LGHNA and YSLEER. The CDR3 DNA sequence: TGCGCCAGCAGCCACTCGGCGGCAGAATCTTCCTACGAGCAGTACTTC. It codes for CASSHSAAESSYEQYF.

CDR3 loop: CASSYSGKGGNSYNEQFF. The CDR3 coding sequence is TGCGCCAGCAGCTATAGCGGGAAAGGAGGAAACTCCTACAATGAGCAGTTCTTC. This sequence joins TRBV5-1 and TRBJ2-1; 8 bases align to TRBD2. V was pared by 3 bases and J by 0 bases, with 11 bases of the junction left unmatched. Per germline, CDR1 SGHRS and CDR2 YFSETQ. The CDR3 has 18 amino acids.

This clone was counted once. V usage is TRBV19 and J usage is TRBJ1-2, with D uncertain. V was cut by 10 bases and J by 5 bases, with 5 bases left in between. CDR3 size: 9 residues. Germline loops: CDR1 LNHDA, CDR2 SQIVND (reference sequence). This CDR3 is CATRYGYTF. The CDR3 DNA sequence: TGTGCCACCCGATATGGCTACACCTTC.

This chain connects TRBV6-5 to TRBJ1-1; D is ambiguous. Between the trimmed V and J ends, which lost 6 bases and 2 bases, there was a span of 10 bases. Looked up from germline, CDR1 is MNHEY and CDR2 is SVGAGI. The CDR3 runs 13 residues. CDR3 nucleotides: TGTGCCAGCAGACTACAAGGCAACACTGAAGCTTTCTTT. It translates to CASRLQGNTEAFF.

The chain combines TRBV6-2 or TRBV6-3 with TRBJ2-7, with TRBD1 identical over 9 bases. The CDR3 is 15 residues long. Germline CDR1 MNHEY, CDR2 SVGEGT. V was clipped by 5 bases and J by 2 bases; unmatched bases: 7. This CDR3 reads CASSRDREPPYEQYF. As DNA, the CDR3 is TGTGCCAGCAGTCGGGACAGGGAACCCCCCTACGAGCAGTACTTC.

This rearrangement joins TRBV28 to TRBJ1-5; D may be TRBD1 (6 bases). The germline gives CDR1 MDHEN, CDR2 SYDVKM. Between the trimmed V and J ends, which lost 5 bases and 3 bases, there was a span of 20 bases. This CDR3 spans 17 amino acids. CDR3 sequence (DNA): TGTGCCAGCAGTCCCCTGGGTGGCAGGGGAAACAATCAGCCCCAGCATTTT. Protein sequence: CASSPLGGRGNNQPQHF.

This clone appeared a few times. This rearrangement joins TRBV28 to TRBJ1-2; D unresolved. Germline CDR1 MDHEN, CDR2 SYDVKM. The CDR3 has 12 residues. Trimming stripped 6 bases from V and 8 bases from J, with 13 bases between. Here the CDR3 reads CASSGEGKGYTF. CDR3 in DNA: TGTGCCAGCAGCGGAGAGGGTAAGGGCTACACCTTC.

V gene TRBV6-2 or TRBV6-3 combines with J gene TRBJ2-5; 7 positions agree with TRBD2. This CDR3 comprises 18 residues. J lost 2 bases, V lost 0 bases, and 12 bases had no gene match. Germline values: CDR1 MNHEY, CDR2 SVGEGT. The CDR3 loop is CASSYSWEGSGTQETQYF. CDR3 DNA sequence: TGTGCCAGCAGTTACTCATGGGAGGGTAGCGGTACTCAAGAGACCCAGTACTTC.

The table lists this clone with a few counts. The chain joins TRBV7-2 to TRBJ1-5, with D possibly TRBD1 on 6 matching bases. Trimming left V 5 bases short and J 4 bases short, with 12 bases between. There are 14 residues in the CDR3. The V gene's germline CDR1 is SGHTA and CDR2 FQGNSA. As DNA, the CDR3 is TGTGCCAGCAGCATACAGGGAGTTAATCAGCCCCAGCATTTT. Translation gives CASSIQGVNQPQHF. Full variable domain (outside the CDR3, taken from reference TRBV7-2 and TRBJ1-5): GAGVSQSPSNKVTEKGKDVELRCDPISGHTALYWYRQSLGQGLEFLIYFQGNSAPDKSGLPSDRFSAERTGGSVSTLTIQRTQQEDSAVYLCASSIQGVNQPQHFGDGTRLSIL.

In this sample, this clone turned up once. The chain recombines TRBV5-1 with TRBJ2-7; D perhaps matches TRBD2 (6 bases). This CDR3 spans 13 amino acids. From germline, CDR1 is SGHRS and CDR2 YFSETQ. Trimming removed 4 bases from V and 3 bases from J, with 11 bases in between. CDR3 loop: CASSAGTYYEQYF. CDR3 coding DNA: TGCGCCAGCAGCGCGGGGACCTACTACGAGCAGTACTTC.

This sequence joins TRBV3-1 (or the pseudogene TRBV3-2) and TRBJ1-2; D call uncertain. The length of the CDR3 is 12 residues. Germline CDR1 reads LGHDT; CDR2 reads YNNKEL (reference sequence). Trimming took off 3 bases at V and 7 bases at J, with 9 bases between the two ends. The CDR3 DNA reads as TGTGCCAGCAGCCATGGGCAGACTGGCTACACCTTC. Translated: CASSHGQTGYTF.

This clone was picked up one time. This chain joins TRBV18 and TRBJ2-2, with 9 bases aligning to TRBD2. This CDR3 region has 18 residues. CDR1 KGHSH and CDR2 LQKENI come from the germline V gene. The J segment lost 6 bases and the V segment lost 3 bases, leaving 14 bases of the junction unmatched. The DNA of the CDR3 is TGTGCCAGCTCACCGAGTTTCGTAGGTAGCGGGAGATCCGGGGAGCTGTTTTTT. Its protein is CASSPSFVGSGRSGELFF.

The DNA for the CDR3 is TGTGCCAGCAGCTCCATTCAGGGGGCTGATGAGCAGTTCTTC. This translates into CASSSIQGADEQFF. J is TRBJ2-1 and V is TRBV27; 8 nucleotides align to TRBD1. Germline V lookup: CDR1 MNHEY, CDR2 SMNVEV (reference sequence). This CDR3 comprises 14 residues. The V gene end was trimmed by 6 bases and the J gene end by 8 bases; junction bases not matched to a gene: 9.

CDR3 sequence: CASLTLGTEAFF. The CDR3 DNA sequence: TGTGCCAGTCTCACCCTGGGCACTGAAGCTTTCTTT. The chain uses TRBV6-5 and TRBJ1-1; D not resolved. V was shortened by 9 bases and J by 4 bases, with 12 bases between the two germline ends. The CDR3 is 12 amino acids. Per the germline V gene, CDR1 is MNHEY and CDR2 is SVGAGI.

The chain links TRBV6-1 to TRBJ2-3; 7 bases line up with TRBD2. This CDR3 comprises 14 residues. Germline lookup yields CDR1 MNHNS and CDR2 SASEGT. V lost 3 bases to trimming and J lost 7 bases; unmatched junction nucleotides: 7. Here the CDR3 DNA reads TGTGCCAGCAGTGACGGGGGAGGGCCGTATACGCAGTATTTT. Translated: CASSDGGGPYTQYF.

The chain carries TRBV19 and TRBJ2-7, with a weak D call TRBD1 (6 bases). The germline V gene encodes CDR1 LNHDA and CDR2 SQIVND (reference sequence). V shed 5 bases and J shed 2 bases, with 7 bases lying between them. CDR3 length: 12 residues. Here the CDR3 reads CASSAGAYEQYF. The CDR3 bases are TGTGCCAGTAGTGCAGGGGCCTACGAGCAGTACTTC.

This clone has just one count. The chain employs TRBV6-1 and TRBJ1-2; 7 bases agree with TRBD1. J was trimmed by 4 bases and V by 0 bases; bases with no gene match: 5. Germline CDR1 and CDR2: MNHNS and SASEGT. The CDR3 totals 15 residues. CDR3 DNA sequence: TGTGCCAGCAGTGAAGCGGTGGGACAGTCCTATGGCTACACCTTC. Translating gives CASSEAVGQSYGYTF.

In its sample, this clone was seen a few times. The rearrangement uses TRBV13 and TRBJ1-1, with a tentative D call TRBD1 (5 bases). Germline V gives CDR1 PRHDT, CDR2 FYEKMQ (reference sequence). The CDR3 loop spans 15 amino acids. V lost 5 bases, J lost 2 bases, and 15 bases lay in between. CDR3 in DNA: TGTGCCAGCAGCCCTGAGGGGACGGGAAACACTGAAGCTTTCTTT. Translated, it gives CASSPEGTGNTEAFF. The whole variable domain, filled in from reference TRBV13 and TRBJ1-1, reads AAGVIQSPRHLIKEKRETATLKCYPIPRHDTVYWYQQGPGQDPQFLISFYEKMQSDKGSIPDRFSAQQFSDYHSELNMSSLELGDSALYFCASSPEGTGNTEAFFGQGTRLTVV.